The entry below gives a single T cell receptor (beta chain) sequence along with its context. What it recognizes is unknown. Primers included in the PCR were 60 Vbeta and 13 Jbeta primers. Sequencing was performed with immunoSEQ multiplex PCR; in TCRdb, only in-frame clones are kept and a portion is missing. The data hold over 200,000 clones, with 70% to 85% observed a single time. CDR3 length: 17 amino acids. CDR1 is SGHRS, CDR2 YFSETQ, per germline. With V trimmed by 0 bases and J by 8 bases, 11 bases remained unmatched. This sample is drawn from a study of cytomegalovirus exposure and HLA in healthy donors. The wider study: Inside one of the first data releases sat 85 million or so unique TCRs taken from HLA-typed donors. Findings and limits, study-wide: Several V segments, TRBV6-2 and TRBV6-3 among them, could not be told apart and were dropped. Listed as cytomegalovirus-associated were 164 TCR beta chains.

The source material was PBMCs. This clonotype was obtained from a male donor in good health and CMV-seronegative. The genes are TRBV5-1 and TRBJ1-6, with 7 bases that match TRBD1. The CDR3 loop is CASSLGGVRDSYSPLHF. The CDR3 coding sequence is TGCGCCAGCAGCTTGGGAGGAGTTCGGGACAGTTATTCACCCCTCCACTTT.